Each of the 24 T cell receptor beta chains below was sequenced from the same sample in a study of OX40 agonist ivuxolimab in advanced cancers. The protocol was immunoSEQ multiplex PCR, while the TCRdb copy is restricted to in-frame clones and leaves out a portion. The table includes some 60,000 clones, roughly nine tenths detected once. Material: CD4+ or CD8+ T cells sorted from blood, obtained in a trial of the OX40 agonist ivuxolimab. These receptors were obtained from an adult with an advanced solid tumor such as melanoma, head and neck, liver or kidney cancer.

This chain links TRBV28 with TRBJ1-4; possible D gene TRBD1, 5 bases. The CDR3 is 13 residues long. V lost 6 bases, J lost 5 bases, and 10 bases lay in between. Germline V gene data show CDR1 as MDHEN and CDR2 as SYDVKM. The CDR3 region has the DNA TGTGCCAGCAGGACGGGACTCAATGAAAAACTGTTTTTT. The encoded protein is CASRTGLNEKLFF.

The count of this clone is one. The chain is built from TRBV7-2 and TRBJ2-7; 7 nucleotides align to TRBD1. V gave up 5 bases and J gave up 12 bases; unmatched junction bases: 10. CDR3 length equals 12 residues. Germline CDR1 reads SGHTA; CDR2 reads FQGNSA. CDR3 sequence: CASSDFDRVPYF. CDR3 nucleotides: TGTGCCAGCAGCGATTTCGACAGGGTTCCGTACTTC.

The CDR3: CASSIQVTREQFF. DNA of the CDR3: TGTGCCAGTAGTATCCAGGTGACTAGAGAGCAGTTCTTC. This chain uses TRBV19 with TRBJ2-1; maybe TRBD2 (6 bases). With 3 bases removed from V and 10 bases from J, the gap between germline ends came to 13 bases. The CDR3 has 13 residues. CDR1 and CDR2 from the germline V gene are LNHDA and SQIVND (reference sequence).

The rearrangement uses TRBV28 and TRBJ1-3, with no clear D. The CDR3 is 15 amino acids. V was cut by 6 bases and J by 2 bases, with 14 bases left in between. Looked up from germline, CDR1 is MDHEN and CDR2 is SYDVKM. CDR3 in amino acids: CASRDQKNTGNTIYF. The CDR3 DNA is TGTGCCAGCAGGGACCAAAAAAATACTGGAAACACCATATATTTT.

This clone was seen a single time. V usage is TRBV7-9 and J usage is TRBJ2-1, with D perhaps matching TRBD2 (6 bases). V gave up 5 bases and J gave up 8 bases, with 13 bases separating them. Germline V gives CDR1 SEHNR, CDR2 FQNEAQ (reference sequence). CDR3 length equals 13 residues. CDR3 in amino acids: CASSQTRIHEQFF. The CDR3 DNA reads TGTGCCAGCAGCCAGACTAGGATCCATGAGCAGTTCTTC.

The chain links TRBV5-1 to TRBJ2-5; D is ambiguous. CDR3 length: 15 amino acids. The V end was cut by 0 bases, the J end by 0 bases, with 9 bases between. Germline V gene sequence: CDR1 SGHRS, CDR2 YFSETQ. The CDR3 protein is CASSLAQPYQETQYF. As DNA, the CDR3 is TGCGCCAGCAGCTTGGCACAGCCCTACCAAGAGACCCAGTACTTC. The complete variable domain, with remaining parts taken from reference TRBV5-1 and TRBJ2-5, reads KAGVTQTPRYLIKTRGQQVTLSCSPISGHRSVSWYQQTPGQGLQFLFEYFSETQRNKGNFPGRFSGRQFSNSRSEMNVSTLELGDSALYLCASSLAQPYQETQYFGPGTRLLVL.

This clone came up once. The CDR3 sequence: CASSLVGDVSYNEQFF. Written as DNA, the CDR3 is TGCGCCAGCAGCTTGGTAGGGGATGTCTCCTACAATGAGCAGTTCTTC. This sequence joins TRBV5-1 and TRBJ2-1, with D tentatively TRBD1 (5 bases). CDR1 is SGHRS, CDR2 YFSETQ, per germline. The V and J ends lost 0 bases and 0 bases respectively, with 10 bases between them. CDR3 size: 16 residues. Using reference TRBV5-1 and TRBJ2-1 for the parts outside the CDR3, the full variable domain is KAGVTQTPRYLIKTRGQQVTLSCSPISGHRSVSWYQQTPGQGLQFLFEYFSETQRNKGNFPGRFSGRQFSNSRSEMNVSTLELGDSALYLCASSLVGDVSYNEQFFGPGTRLTVL.

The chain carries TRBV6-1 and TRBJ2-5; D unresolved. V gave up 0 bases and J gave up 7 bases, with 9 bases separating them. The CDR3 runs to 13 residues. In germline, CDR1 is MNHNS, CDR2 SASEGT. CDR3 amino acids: CASSEARWGTQYF. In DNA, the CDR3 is TGTGCCAGCAGTGAAGCTCGTTGGGGGACCCAGTACTTC.

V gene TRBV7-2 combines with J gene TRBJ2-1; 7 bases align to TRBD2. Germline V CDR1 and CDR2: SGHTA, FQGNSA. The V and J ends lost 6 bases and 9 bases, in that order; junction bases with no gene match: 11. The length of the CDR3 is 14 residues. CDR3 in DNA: TGTGCCAGCAGACCCGGTGGGAGGGTAGGTGAGCAGTTCTTC. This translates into CASRPGGRVGEQFF.

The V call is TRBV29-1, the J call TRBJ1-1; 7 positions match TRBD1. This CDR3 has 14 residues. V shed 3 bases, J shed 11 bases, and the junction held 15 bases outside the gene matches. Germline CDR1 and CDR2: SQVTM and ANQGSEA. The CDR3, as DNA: TGCAGCGTTGATCAACCCGACGGTGGGACAGTTGCTTTCTTT. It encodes CSVDQPDGGTVAFF.

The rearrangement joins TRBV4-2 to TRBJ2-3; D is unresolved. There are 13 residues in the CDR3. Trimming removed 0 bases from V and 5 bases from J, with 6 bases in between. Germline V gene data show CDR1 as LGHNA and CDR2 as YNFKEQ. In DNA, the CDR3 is TGTGCCAGCAGCCAAGATCTGGGAGATACGCAGTATTTT. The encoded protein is CASSQDLGDTQYF.

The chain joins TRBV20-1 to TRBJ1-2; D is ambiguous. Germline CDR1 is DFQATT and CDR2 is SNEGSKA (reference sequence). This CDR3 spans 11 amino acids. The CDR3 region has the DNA TGCAGGGCCGATAGGGCCTATGGCTACACCTTC. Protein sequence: CRADRAYGYTF.

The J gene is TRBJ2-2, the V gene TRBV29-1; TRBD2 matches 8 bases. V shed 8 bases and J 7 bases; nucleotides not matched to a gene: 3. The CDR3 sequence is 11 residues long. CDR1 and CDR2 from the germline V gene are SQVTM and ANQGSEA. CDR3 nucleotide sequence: TGCAGCACACGGGAGGGCGGGGAGCTGTTTTTT. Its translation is CSTREGGELFF.

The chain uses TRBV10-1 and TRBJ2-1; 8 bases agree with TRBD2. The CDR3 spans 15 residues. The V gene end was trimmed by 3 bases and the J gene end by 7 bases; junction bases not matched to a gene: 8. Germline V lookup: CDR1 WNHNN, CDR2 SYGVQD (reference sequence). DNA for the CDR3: TGCGCCAGCAGTGAAGCGGGAGCTCAGGAAAATGAGCAGTTCTTC. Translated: CASSEAGAQENEQFF.

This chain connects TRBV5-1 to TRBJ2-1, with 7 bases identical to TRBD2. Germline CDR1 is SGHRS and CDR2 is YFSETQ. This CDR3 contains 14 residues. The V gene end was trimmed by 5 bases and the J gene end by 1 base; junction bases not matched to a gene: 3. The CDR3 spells CASRISGSYNEQFF. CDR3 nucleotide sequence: TGCGCCAGCAGGATTAGCGGGTCCTACAATGAGCAGTTCTTC.

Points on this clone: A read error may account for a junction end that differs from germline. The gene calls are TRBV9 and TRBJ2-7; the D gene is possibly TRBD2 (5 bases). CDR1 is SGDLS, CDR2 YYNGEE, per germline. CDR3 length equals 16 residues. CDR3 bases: TGTGCCAGCAGCTCACTTAAGAGGGCCAGGTCCTCCGAGCAGTACTTC. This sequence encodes CASSSLKRARSSEQYF.

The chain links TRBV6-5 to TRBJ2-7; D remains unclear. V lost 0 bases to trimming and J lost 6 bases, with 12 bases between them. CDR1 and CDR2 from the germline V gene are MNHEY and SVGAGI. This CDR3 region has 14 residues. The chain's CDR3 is CASSYSPSLAEQYF. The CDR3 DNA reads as TGTGCCAGCAGTTACTCCCCTTCTTTGGCCGAGCAGTACTTC.

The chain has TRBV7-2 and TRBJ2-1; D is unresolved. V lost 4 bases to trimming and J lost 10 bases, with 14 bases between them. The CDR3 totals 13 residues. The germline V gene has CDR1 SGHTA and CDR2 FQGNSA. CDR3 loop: CASSSSRLGEQFF. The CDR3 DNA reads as TGTGCCAGCAGCTCCAGCCGACTGGGGGAGCAGTTCTTC.

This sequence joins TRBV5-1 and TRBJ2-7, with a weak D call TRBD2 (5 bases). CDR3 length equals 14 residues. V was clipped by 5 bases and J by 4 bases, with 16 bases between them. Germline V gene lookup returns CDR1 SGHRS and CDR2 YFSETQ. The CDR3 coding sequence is TGCGCCAGCAGGCTCCACTCTAGCAGTTACGAGCAGTACTTC. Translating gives CASRLHSSSYEQYF.

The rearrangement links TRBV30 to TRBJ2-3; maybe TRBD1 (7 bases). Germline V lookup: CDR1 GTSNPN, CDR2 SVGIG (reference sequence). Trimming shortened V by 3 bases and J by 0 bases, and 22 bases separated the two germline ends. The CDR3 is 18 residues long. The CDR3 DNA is TGTGCCTGGAGCCTCATCGGGGGCAGGGGGACCAGCACAGATACGCAGTATTTT. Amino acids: CAWSLIGGRGTSTDTQYF.

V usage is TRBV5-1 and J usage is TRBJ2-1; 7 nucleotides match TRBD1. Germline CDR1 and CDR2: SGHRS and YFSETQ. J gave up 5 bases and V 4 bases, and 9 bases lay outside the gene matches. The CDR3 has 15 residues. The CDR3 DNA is TGCGCCAGCAGCGAGGGACAGACGAGTAACAATGAGCAGTTCTTC. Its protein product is CASSEGQTSNNEQFF. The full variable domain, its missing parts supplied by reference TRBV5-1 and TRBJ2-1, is KAGVTQTPRYLIKTRGQQVTLSCSPISGHRSVSWYQQTPGQGLQFLFEYFSETQRNKGNFPGRFSGRQFSNSRSEMNVSTLELGDSALYLCASSEGQTSNNEQFFGPGTRLTVL.

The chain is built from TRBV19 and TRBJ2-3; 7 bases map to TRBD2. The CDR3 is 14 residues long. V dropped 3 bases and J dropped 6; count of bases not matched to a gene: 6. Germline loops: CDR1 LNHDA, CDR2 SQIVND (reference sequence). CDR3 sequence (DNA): TGTGCCAGTAGTATCCGCGGGAGATACGATACGCAGTATTTT. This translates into CASSIRGRYDTQYF.

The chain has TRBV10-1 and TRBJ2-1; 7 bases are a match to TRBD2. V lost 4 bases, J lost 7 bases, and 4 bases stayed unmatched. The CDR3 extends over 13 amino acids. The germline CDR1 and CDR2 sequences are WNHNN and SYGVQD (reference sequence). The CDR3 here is CASSGLAVNEQFF. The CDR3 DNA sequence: TGCGCCAGCAGTGGTCTAGCGGTTAATGAGCAGTTCTTC.

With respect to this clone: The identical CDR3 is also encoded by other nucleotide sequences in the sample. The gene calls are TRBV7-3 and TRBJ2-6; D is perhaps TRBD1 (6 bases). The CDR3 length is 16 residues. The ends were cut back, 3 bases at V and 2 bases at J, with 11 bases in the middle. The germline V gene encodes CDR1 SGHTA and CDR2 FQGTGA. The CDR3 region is CASSLTGTTGANVLTF. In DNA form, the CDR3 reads TGTGCCAGCAGCTTGACAGGAACTACTGGGGCCAACGTCCTGACTTTC.